The 20 T cell receptor beta chains given below trace back to one sample, sequenced in a study of T cell responses to AZD1222 COVID-19 vaccine (TCRdb year 2021). The library was prepared using the immunoSEQ multiplex PCR assay. Held by TCRdb, this immuneACCESS table contains in-frame sequences only and omits some clones. Under half of the omission traces to an unresolved V gene where checked; the cause of the rest is unknown. Counted in this sample were 130,000 to 150,000 clones; 82% of them appeared once. Jointly, the top ten make up around 4.3% of the sample. The time point tag for this specimen amounts to: baseline before first vaccination. The treatment or condition label, as the study defines it: meningococcal conjugate vaccine given as trial control. The source material was peripheral blood, sampled on day 0 of MenACWY control vaccination. The source of these receptors is an adult in good health.

This clone was detected only a few times. The chain links TRBV27 to TRBJ1-4; D gene uncertain. The CDR3 extends over 14 amino acids. V was clipped by 11 bases and J by 0 bases, with 13 bases between them. The germline gives CDR1 MNHEY, CDR2 SMNVEV (reference sequence). CDR3 bases: TGTGCCTCAGCAAGGACCTCAACTAATGAAAAACTGTTTTTT. Its protein is CASARTSTNEKLFF.

This clone was counted once. This chain uses TRBV7-6 with TRBJ2-5; 11 positions agree with TRBD2. This CDR3 comprises 15 residues. The V and J ends lost 7 bases and 4 bases, in that order; junction bases with no gene match: 8. The germline CDR1 and CDR2 sequences are SGHVS and FNYEAQ. Written as DNA, the CDR3 is TGTGCCAGCACCCGGACTAGCGGGTTTCTAGAGACCCAGTACTTC. It codes for CASTRTSGFLETQYF.

The CDR3 DNA follows: TGCGCCAGCAGCCGTGTAGGAGAGACCCAGTACTTC. This sequence encodes CASSRVGETQYF. The chain joins TRBV4-1 to TRBJ2-5; the D is unclear. Germline V gene sequence: CDR1 MGHRA, CDR2 YSYEKL. The CDR3 loop spans 12 amino acids. Deletions cut 4 bases from V and 4 bases from J, with 7 bases between.

The chain has TRBV15 and TRBJ2-3; D is unresolved. V was trimmed by 0 bases and J by 5 bases, leaving 9 bases between them. The CDR3 spans 14 residues. CDR1 and CDR2 (germline): LNHNV, YYDKDF (reference sequence). The CDR3 nucleotides read TGTGCCACCAGCAGAGATCAAGGGCTAGATACGCAGTATTTT. Amino acid sequence: CATSRDQGLDTQYF.

The V and J genes are TRBV5-8 and TRBJ1-5; D is uncertain. The CDR3 has 12 residues. Trimming removed 4 bases from V and 5 bases from J, with 7 bases in between. Looked up from germline, CDR1 is SGHTS and CDR2 is YDEGEE. The CDR3: CASSDWDQPQHF. CDR3 DNA sequence: TGTGCCAGCAGCGACTGGGATCAGCCCCAGCATTTT.

V usage is TRBV4-1 and J usage is TRBJ1-5; possibly TRBD1 for D (5 bases). The CDR3 has 17 residues. V was clipped by 1 base and J by 4 bases, with 17 bases between them. Germline CDR1 is MGHRA and CDR2 is YSYEKL. The DNA for the CDR3 is TGCGCCAGCAGCCAAGGATGGGCGAGGGGCCGGAATCAGCCCCAGCATTTT. It encodes CASSQGWARGRNQPQHF.

The rearrangement links TRBV7-9 to TRBJ1-3, with D unclear. CDR3 length: 16 amino acids. Germline loops: CDR1 SEHNR, CDR2 FQNEAQ (reference sequence). V gave up 0 bases and J gave up 0 bases, with 9 bases separating them. CDR3 sequence: CASSLAEGLSGNTIYF. Written as DNA, the CDR3 is TGTGCCAGCAGCTTAGCGGAAGGCCTCTCTGGAAACACCATATATTTT.

The gene calls are TRBV14 and TRBJ1-6; 8 bases map to TRBD1. CDR1 and CDR2 (germline): SGHDN, FVKESK. The CDR3 totals 15 residues. Trimming took 4 bases from V and 10 from J; bases not matched to a gene: 9. The CDR3 loop is CASSLIGTGGSPLHF. CDR3 nucleotide sequence: TGTGCCAGCAGCCTGATTGGGACAGGTGGATCACCCCTCCACTTT.

The rearrangement links TRBV2 to TRBJ1-6; maybe TRBD1 (6 bases). Trimming left V 2 bases short and J 4 bases short, with 12 bases between. Germline loops: CDR1 SNHLY, CDR2 FYNNEI. The CDR3 has 16 amino acids. The CDR3 reads CASSERRGEYNSPLHF. Written as DNA, the CDR3 is TGTGCCAGCAGTGAAAGGAGGGGGGAGTATAATTCACCCCTCCACTTT.

The gene calls are TRBV2 and TRBJ1-1; D remains unclear. V shed 3 bases and J shed 1 base, with 9 bases lying between them. This CDR3 is built from 14 residues. The V gene's germline CDR1 is SNHLY and CDR2 FYNNEI. DNA for the CDR3: TGTGCCAGCAGTGACTTGGGAGGGAACACTGAAGCTTTCTTT. This sequence encodes CASSDLGGNTEAFF.

In this sample, this clone turned up once. This rearrangement joins TRBV7-3 to TRBJ1-2; no clear D gene. This CDR3 contains 13 residues. V shed 2 bases and J shed 10 bases, with 14 bases lying between them. Germline assignment: CDR1 SGHTA and CDR2 FQGTGA. DNA of the CDR3: TGTGCCAGCAGCTTATCGGGCGGGCTCTCCTACACCTTC. Its translation is CASSLSGGLSYTF.

V is TRBV10-3 and J is TRBJ1-5; D possibly corresponds to TRBD1 (6 bases). This CDR3 comprises 13 residues. V lost 8 bases and J lost 5, with 13 bases in between. Germline V gene sequence: CDR1 ENHRY, CDR2 SYGVKD. CDR3 in amino acids: CAIGGQSYQPQHF. CDR3 coding DNA: TGTGCCATCGGTGGACAGTCTTATCAGCCCCAGCATTTT.

This chain joins TRBV6-5 and TRBJ2-6; D remains ambiguous. Per the germline V gene, CDR1 is MNHEY and CDR2 is SVGAGI. Trimming stripped 6 bases from V and 0 bases from J, with 3 bases between. CDR3 length: 13 amino acids. The CDR3 loop reads CASSHSGANVLTF. CDR3 bases: TGTGCCAGCAGCCACTCTGGGGCCAACGTCCTGACTTTC.

A single count supports this clone. The genes are TRBV5-8 and TRBJ2-1; 12 bases agree with TRBD2. Germline V CDR1 and CDR2: SGHTS, YDEGEE. The CDR3 is 17 residues long. Losses at the gene ends were 1 base for V and 7 bases for J; bases not matched to a gene: 9. The chain's CDR3 is CASSLFSLAGGMNEQFF. The CDR3 DNA reads as TGTGCCAGCAGCTTGTTTTCCCTAGCGGGGGGGATGAATGAGCAGTTCTTC. Using reference TRBV5-8 and TRBJ2-1 for the parts outside the CDR3, the full variable domain is EAGVTQSPTHLIKTRGQQATLRCSPISGHTSVYWYQQALGLGLQFLLWYDEGEERNRGNFPPRFSGRQFPNYSSELNVNALELEDSALYLCASSLFSLAGGMNEQFFGPGTRLTVL.

The chain combines TRBV19 with TRBJ2-7, with D perhaps TRBD1 (5 bases). This CDR3 has 14 amino acids. Germline lookup yields CDR1 LNHDA and CDR2 SQIVND (reference sequence). V was cut by 5 bases and J by 2 bases, with 13 bases left in between. The CDR3 reads CASSLRTLPYEQYF. CDR3 nucleotides: TGTGCCAGTAGTCTCAGGACACTCCCCTACGAGCAGTACTTC. Full variable domain (rest looked up from reference TRBV19 and TRBJ2-7): DGGITQSPKYLFRKEGQNVTLSCEQNLNHDAMYWYRQDPGQGLRLIYYSQIVNDFQKGDIAEGYSVSREKKESFPLTVTSAQKNPTAFYLCASSLRTLPYEQYFGPGTRLTVT.

The V gene is TRBV7-9, the J gene TRBJ1-6; no reliable D call. Germline CDR1 SEHNR, CDR2 FQNEAQ (reference sequence). The CDR3 spans 11 residues. Trimming removed 1 base from V and 8 bases from J, with 0 bases in between. This CDR3 is CASSLDSPLHF. The CDR3 DNA is TGTGCCAGCAGCTTAGATTCACCCCTCCACTTT.

The table lists this clone with a count of one. The gene calls are TRBV7-2 and TRBJ2-3, with 14 bases fitting TRBD2. V lost 4 bases and J lost 6; bases outside the gene matches: 3. The V gene's germline CDR1 is SGHTA and CDR2 FQGNSA. CDR3 length: 15 residues. The CDR3 bases are TGTGCCAGCAGCTCCGGACTAGCGGGGGGCGATACGCAGTATTTT. This gives the protein CASSSGLAGGDTQYF.

The J gene is TRBJ1-1, the V gene TRBV5-1, with 9 bases fitting TRBD1. This CDR3 region has 15 residues. Germline lookup yields CDR1 SGHRS and CDR2 YFSETQ. The ends lost 8 bases at V and 5 bases at J; junction bases unmatched: 13. The CDR3 sequence is CASAGTGRVRTEAFF. CDR3 nucleotides: TGCGCCAGTGCCGGGACAGGGAGAGTGCGGACTGAAGCTTTCTTT.

The chain has TRBV2 and TRBJ1-4, with 11 bases aligning to TRBD1. This CDR3 is 16 amino acids long. V shed 6 bases, J shed 1 base, and the junction held 4 bases outside the gene matches. Germline CDR1 SNHLY, CDR2 FYNNEI. The CDR3 loop reads CASRRTGGLTNEKLFF. For the CDR3, the DNA is TGTGCCAGCAGACGGACAGGGGGCTTAACTAATGAAAAACTGTTTTTT.

The V and J genes are TRBV28 and TRBJ2-1; 8 nucleotides agree with TRBD1. This CDR3 is 13 amino acids long. CDR1 is MDHEN, CDR2 SYDVKM, per germline. V gave up 5 bases and J gave up 15 bases; unmatched junction bases: 12. CDR3 nucleotides: TGTGCCAGCAGTGCTATGCAAACAGGGGGGCCGTTCTTC. Translating gives CASSAMQTGGPFF. Using reference TRBV28 and TRBJ2-1 for the parts outside the CDR3, the full variable domain is DVKVTQSSRYLVKRTGEKVFLECVQDMDHENMFWYRQDPGLGLRLIYFSYDVKMKEKGDIPEGYSVSREKKERFSLILESASTNQTSMYLCASSAMQTGGPFFGPGTRLTVL.